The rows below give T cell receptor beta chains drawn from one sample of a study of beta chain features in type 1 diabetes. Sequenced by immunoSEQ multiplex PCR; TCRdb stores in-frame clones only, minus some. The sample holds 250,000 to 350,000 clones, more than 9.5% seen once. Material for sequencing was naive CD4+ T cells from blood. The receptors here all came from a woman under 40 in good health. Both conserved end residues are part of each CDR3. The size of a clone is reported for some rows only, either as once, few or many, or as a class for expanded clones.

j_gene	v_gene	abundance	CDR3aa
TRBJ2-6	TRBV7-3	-	CASTLGAGANVLTF
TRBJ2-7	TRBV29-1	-	CSVGGSSSYEQYF
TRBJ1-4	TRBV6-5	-	CASSSLQAGNEKLFF
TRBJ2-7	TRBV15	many	CATSKYGGGRDYEQYF
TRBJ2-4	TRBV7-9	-	CASSLVGENIQYF
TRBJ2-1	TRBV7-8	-	CASSYSGTTYNEQFF
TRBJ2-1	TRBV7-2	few	CASSYSDRRYNEQFF
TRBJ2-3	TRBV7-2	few	CASNPQGTGTDTQYF
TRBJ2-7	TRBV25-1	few	CASSERAGGAPEQYF
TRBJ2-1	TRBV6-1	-	CASSERGLQFF
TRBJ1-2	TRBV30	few	CAGQPGQQNYGYTF
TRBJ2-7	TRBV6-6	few	CASSYATGQFGDEQYF
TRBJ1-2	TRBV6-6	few	CASSYSGGSSYGYTF
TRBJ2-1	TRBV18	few	CASSPAGGRAYNEQFF
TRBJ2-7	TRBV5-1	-	CASSSVIDRRDYEQYF
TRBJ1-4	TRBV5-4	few	CASSDLRQGGGEKLFF
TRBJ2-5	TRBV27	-	CASSTSGRALGTQYF
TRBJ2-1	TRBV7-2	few	CASSLESGVPNEQFF
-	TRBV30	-	CASDGTSGRYEQYF
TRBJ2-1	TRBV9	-	CASSVVSGGGYNEQFF
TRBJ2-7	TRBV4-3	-	CASSQELAGGNPLYEQYF
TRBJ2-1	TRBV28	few	CASTPGTSGNNEQFF
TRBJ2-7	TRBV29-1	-	CSVGIVPEQYF
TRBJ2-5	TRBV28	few	CAIGQGIQETQYF
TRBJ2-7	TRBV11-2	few	CASSLASGFYEQYF
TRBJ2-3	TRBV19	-	CASSFLADTQYF
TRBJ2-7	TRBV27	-	CASSFTGQGVYEQYF
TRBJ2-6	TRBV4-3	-	CASRGQGFSGANVLTF
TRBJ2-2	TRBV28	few	CASTLGGGTGELFF
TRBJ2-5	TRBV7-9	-	CASSSRGGAVVTQYF
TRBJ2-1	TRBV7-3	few	CASSLRGTGERRGNEQFF
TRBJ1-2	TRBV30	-	CAWTLDSYGYTF
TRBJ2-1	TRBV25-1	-	CASSESLQGADEQFF
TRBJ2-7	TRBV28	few	CATGGASSYEQYF
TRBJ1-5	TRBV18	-	CASSGTGPNQPQHF
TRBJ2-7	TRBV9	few	CASSQGTGKTYEQYF
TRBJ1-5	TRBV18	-	CASSPRISNQPQHF
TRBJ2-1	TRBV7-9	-	CASLREGRSYNEQFF
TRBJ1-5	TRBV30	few	CAWRTGGQPQHF
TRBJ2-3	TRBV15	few	CATSRDQASGSSRYF